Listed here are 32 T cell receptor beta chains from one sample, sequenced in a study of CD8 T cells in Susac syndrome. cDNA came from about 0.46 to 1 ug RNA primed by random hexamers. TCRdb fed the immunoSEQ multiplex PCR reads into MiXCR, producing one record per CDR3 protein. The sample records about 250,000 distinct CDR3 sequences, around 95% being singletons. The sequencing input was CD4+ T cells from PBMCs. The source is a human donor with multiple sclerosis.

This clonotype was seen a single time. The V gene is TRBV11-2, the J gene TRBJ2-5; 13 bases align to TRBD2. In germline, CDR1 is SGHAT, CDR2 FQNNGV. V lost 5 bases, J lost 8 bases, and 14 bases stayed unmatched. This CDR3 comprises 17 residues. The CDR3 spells CASSPRTSGGTKRTQYF. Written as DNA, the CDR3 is TGTGCCAGCAGCCCCAGGACTAGCGGGGGCACTAAGAGAACCCAGTACTTC.

The CDR3 loop is CASSPVGWNQPQHF. In DNA, the CDR3 is TGTGCCAGCAGCCCCGTTGGTTGGAATCAGCCCCAGCATTTT. This sequence joins TRBV6-2 or TRBV6-3 and TRBJ1-5, with D unresolved. This CDR3 is built from 14 residues. Looked up from germline, CDR1 is MNHEY and CDR2 is SVGEGT. The V and J ends lost 6 bases and 4 bases respectively, with 13 bases between them.

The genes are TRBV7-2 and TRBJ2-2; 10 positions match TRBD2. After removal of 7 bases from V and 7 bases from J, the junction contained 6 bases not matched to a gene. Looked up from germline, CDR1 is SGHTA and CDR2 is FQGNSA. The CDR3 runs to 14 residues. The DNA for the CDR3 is TGTGCCAGCACCAATAGCGGGAGGAGCGGGGAGCTGTTTTTT. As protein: CASTNSGRSGELFF.

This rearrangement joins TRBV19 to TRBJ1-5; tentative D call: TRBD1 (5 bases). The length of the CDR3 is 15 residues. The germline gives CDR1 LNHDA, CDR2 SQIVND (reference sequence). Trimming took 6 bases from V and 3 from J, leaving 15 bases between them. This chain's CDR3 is CASRKTELFNQPQHF. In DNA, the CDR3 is TGTGCCAGTAGAAAGACAGAGTTGTTCAATCAGCCCCAGCATTTT.

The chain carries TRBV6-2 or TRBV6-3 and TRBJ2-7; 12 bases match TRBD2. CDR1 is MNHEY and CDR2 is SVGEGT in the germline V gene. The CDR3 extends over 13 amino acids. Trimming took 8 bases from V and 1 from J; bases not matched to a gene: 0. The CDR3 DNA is TGTGCCAGCGGACTAGCGGGATCCTACGAGCAGTACGTC. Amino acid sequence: CASGLAGSYEQYV.

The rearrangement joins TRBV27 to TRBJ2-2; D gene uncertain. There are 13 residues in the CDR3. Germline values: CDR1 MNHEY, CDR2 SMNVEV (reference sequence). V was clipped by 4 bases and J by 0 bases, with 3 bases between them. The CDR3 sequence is CASSSANTGELFF. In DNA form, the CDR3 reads TGTGCCAGCAGTTCCGCGAACACCGGGGAGCTGTTTTTT.

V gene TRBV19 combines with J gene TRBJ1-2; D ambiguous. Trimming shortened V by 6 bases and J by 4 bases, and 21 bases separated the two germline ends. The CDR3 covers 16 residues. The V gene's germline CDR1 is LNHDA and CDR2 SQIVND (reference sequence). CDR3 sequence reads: CASSRPWVIGVYGYTF. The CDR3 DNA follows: TGTGCCAGTAGCCGTCCTTGGGTGATAGGCGTCTATGGCTACACCTTC. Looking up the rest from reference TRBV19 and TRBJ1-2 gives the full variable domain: DGGITQSPKYLFRKEGQNVTLSCEQNLNHDAMYWYRQDPGQGLRLIYYSQIVNDFQKGDIAEGYSVSREKKESFPLTVTSAQKNPTAFYLCASSRPWVIGVYGYTFGSGTRLTVV.

The CDR3 DNA reads TGTGCCAGCAGTTTATCGCGGGCGAAGTCTGAAGCTTTCTTT. It is translated as CASSLSRAKSEAFF. The V gene is TRBV12-3 or TRBV12-4, the J gene TRBJ1-1; D gene uncertain. The CDR3 has 14 amino acids. Trimming stripped 2 bases from V and 6 bases from J, with 13 bases between.

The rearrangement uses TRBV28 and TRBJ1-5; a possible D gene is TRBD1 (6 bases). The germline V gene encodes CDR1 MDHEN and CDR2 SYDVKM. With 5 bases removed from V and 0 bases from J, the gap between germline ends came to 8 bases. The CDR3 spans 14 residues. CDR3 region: CASSRDNSNQPQHF. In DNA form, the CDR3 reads TGTGCCAGCAGTAGGGACAATAGCAATCAGCCCCAGCATTTT.

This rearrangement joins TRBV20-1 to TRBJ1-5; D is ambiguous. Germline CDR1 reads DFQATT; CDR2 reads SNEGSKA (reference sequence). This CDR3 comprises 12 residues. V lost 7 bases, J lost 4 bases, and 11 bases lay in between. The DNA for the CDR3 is TGCAGTGTCGGGGATAGGAATCAGCCCCAGCATTTT. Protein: CSVGDRNQPQHF.

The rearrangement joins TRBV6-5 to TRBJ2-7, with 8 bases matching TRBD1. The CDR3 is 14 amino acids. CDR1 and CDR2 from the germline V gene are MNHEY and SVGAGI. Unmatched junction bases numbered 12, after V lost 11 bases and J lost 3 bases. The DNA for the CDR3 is TGTGCCGACTCTCGGACAGGGAAATTCTACGAGCAGTACGTC. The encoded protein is CADSRTGKFYEQYV.

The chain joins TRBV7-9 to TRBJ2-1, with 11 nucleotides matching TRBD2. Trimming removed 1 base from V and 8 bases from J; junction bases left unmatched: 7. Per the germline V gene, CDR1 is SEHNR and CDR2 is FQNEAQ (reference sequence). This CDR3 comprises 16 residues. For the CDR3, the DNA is TGTGCCAGCAGCTTAGTGAGACTAGCGGGATGGGATGAGCAGTTCTTC. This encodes CASSLVRLAGWDEQFF. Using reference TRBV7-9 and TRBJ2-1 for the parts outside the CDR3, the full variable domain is DTGVSQNPRHKITKRGQNVTFRCDPISEHNRLYWYRQTLGQGPEFLTYFQNEAQLEKSRLLSDRFSAERPKGSFSTLEIQRTEQGDSAMYLCASSLVRLAGWDEQFFGPGTRLTVL.

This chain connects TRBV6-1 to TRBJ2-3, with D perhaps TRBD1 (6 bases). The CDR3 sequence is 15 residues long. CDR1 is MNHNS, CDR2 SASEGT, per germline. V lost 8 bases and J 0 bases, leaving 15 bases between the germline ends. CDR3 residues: CASGQTGASTDTQYF. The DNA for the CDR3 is TGTGCCAGCGGACAGACTGGGGCTAGCACAGATACGCAGTATTTT.

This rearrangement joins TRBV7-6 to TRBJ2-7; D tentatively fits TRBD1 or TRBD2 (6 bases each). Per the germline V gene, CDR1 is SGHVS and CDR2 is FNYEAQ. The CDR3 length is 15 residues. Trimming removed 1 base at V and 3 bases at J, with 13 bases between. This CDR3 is CASSLVGGAIYEQYF. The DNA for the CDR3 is TGTGCCAGCAGCTTAGTGGGGGGCGCGATCTACGAGCAGTACTTC.

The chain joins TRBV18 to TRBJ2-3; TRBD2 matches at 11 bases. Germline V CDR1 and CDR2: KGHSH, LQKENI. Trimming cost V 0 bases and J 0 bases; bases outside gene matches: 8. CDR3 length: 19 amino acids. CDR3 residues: CASSPPGLAVATSTDTQYF. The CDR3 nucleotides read TGTGCCAGCTCACCACCGGGACTAGCGGTGGCTACTAGCACAGATACGCAGTATTTT.

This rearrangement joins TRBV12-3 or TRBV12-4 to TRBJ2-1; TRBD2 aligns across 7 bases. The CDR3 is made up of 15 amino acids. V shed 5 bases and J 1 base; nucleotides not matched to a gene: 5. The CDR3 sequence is CASSLPGLSYNEQFF. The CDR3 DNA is TGTGCCAGCAGTCTCCCGGGACTATCCTACAATGAGCAGTTCTTC.

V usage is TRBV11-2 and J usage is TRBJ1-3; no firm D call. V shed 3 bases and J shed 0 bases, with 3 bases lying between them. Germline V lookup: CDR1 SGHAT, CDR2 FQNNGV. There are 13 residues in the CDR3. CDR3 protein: CASSFNSGNTIYF. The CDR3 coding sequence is TGTGCCAGCAGCTTTAACTCTGGAAACACCATATATTTT. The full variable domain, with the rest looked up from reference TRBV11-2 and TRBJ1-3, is EAGVAQSPRYKIIEKRQSVAFWCNPISGHATLYWYQQILGQGPKLLIQFQNNGVVDDSQLPKDRFSAERLKGVDSTLKIQPAKLEDSAVYLCASSFNSGNTIYFGEGSWLTVV.

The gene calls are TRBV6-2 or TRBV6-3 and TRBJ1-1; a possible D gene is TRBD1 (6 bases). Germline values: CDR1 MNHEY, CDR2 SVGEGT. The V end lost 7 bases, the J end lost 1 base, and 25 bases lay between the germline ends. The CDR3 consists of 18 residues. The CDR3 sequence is CASKGGRPGADGNTEAFF. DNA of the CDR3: TGTGCCAGCAAAGGGGGGCGCCCCGGGGCGGATGGGAACACTGAAGCTTTCTTT.

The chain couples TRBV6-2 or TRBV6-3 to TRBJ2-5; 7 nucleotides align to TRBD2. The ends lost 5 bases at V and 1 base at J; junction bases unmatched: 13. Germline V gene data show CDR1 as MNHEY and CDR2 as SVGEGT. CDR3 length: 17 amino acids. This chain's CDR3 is CASSPGLGRVIQETQYF. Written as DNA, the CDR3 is TGTGCCAGCAGTCCCGGACTAGGGAGGGTCATCCAAGAGACCCAGTACTTC.

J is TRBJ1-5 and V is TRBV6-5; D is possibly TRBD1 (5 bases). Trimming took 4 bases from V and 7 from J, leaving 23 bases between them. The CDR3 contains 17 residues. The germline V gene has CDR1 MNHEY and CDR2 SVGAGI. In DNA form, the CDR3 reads TGTGCCAGCAGTTCTTTGGAAAATTTGGGGGTGCGCCAGCCCCAGCATTTT. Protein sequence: CASSSLENLGVRQPQHF.

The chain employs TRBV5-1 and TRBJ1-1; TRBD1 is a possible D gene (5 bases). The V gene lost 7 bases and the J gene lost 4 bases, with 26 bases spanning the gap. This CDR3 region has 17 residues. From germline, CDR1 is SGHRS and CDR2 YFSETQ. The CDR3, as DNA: TGCGCCAGCTTCCTATCCGGGACTCATGAAAGGGGCACTGAAGCTTTCTTT. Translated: CASFLSGTHERGTEAFF. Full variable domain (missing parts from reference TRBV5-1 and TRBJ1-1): KAGVTQTPRYLIKTRGQQVTLSCSPISGHRSVSWYQQTPGQGLQFLFEYFSETQRNKGNFPGRFSGRQFSNSRSEMNVSTLELGDSALYLCASFLSGTHERGTEAFFGQGTRLTVV.

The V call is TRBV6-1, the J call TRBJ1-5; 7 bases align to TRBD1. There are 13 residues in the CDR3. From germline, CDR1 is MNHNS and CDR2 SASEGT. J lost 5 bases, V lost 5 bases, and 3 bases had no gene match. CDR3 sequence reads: CASSRDRYQPQHF. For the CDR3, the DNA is TGTGCCAGCAGTAGGGACAGATATCAGCCCCAGCATTTT.

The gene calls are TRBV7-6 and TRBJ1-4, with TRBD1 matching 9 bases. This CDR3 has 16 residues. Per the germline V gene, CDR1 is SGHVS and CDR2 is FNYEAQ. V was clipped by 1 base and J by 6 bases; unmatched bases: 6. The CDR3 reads CASSLVDRGRDEKLFF. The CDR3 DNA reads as TGTGCCAGCAGCTTAGTGGACAGGGGACGAGATGAAAAACTGTTTTTT.

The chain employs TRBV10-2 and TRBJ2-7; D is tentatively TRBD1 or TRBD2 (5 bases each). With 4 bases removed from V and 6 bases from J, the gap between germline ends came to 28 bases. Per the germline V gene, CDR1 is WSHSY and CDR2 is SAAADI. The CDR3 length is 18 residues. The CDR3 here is CASSGPSSSGTASFEQYF. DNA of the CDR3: TGCGCCAGCAGTGGCCCGTCCAGCTCCGGGACGGCCAGCTTCGAGCAGTACTTC.

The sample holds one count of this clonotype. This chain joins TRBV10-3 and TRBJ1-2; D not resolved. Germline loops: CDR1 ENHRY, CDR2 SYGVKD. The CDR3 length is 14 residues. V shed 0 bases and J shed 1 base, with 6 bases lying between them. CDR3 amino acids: CAISESGSNYGYTF. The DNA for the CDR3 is TGTGCCATCAGTGAGTCAGGCAGTAACTATGGCTACACCTTC.

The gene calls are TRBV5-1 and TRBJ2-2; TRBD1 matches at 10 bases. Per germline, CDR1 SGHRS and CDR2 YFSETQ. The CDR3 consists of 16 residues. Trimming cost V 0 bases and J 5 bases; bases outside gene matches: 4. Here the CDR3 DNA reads TGCGCCAGCAGCTTGGGACAGGGGGCAGGAACCGGGGAGCTGTTTTTT. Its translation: CASSLGQGAGTGELFF.

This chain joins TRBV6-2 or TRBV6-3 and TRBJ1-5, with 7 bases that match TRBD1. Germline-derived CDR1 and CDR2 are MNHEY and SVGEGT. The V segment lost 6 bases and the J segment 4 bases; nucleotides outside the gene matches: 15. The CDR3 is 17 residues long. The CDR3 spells CASRIPPRTGTNQPQHF. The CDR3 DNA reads TGTGCCAGCAGGATCCCGCCCCGGACAGGAACAAATCAGCCCCAGCATTTT.

The chain's CDR3 is CSVDGSRGMSNYGYTF. The CDR3 nucleotides are TGCAGCGTTGACGGGAGCAGGGGAATGTCTAACTATGGCTACACCTTC. The chain recombines TRBV29-1 with TRBJ1-2, with D tentatively TRBD1 (6 bases). CDR3 size: 16 residues. Trimming shortened V by 3 bases and J by 0 bases, and 17 bases separated the two germline ends. Germline values: CDR1 SQVTM, CDR2 ANQGSEA.

The CDR3, as DNA: TGCAGTGCAGTTGACAGGGGGCTGGGTGAGCAGTTCTTC. Translated, it gives CSAVDRGLGEQFF. The V and J genes are TRBV20-1 and TRBJ2-1, with TRBD1 matching over 10 bases. The junction had 8 bases not matched to a gene; V was cut back by 6 bases and J by 9 bases. CDR3 length: 13 amino acids. Germline V gene data show CDR1 as DFQATT and CDR2 as SNEGSKA (reference sequence).

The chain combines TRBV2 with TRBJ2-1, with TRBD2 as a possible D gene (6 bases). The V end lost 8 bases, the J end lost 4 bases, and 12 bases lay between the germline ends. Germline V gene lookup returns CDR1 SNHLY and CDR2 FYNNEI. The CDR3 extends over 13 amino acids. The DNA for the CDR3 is TGTGCCAGCTATCGCGGGGCTTACAATGAGCAGTTCTTC. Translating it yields CASYRGAYNEQFF.

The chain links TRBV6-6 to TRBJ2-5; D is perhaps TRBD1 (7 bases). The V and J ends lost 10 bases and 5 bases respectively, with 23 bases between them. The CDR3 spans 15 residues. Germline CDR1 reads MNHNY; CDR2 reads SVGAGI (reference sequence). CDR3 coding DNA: TGTGCCACAGCAGGGGGTCGACTAGTTGAGGAGACCCAGTACTTC. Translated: CATAGGRLVEETQYF.

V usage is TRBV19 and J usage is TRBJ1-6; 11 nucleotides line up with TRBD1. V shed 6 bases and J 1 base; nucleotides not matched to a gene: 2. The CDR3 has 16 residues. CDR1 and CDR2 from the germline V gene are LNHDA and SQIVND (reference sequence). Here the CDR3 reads CASRDRGPSYNSPLHF. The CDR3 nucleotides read TGTGCCAGTAGGGACAGGGGGCCTTCCTATAATTCACCCCTCCACTTT.